One sample yielded the 27 T cell receptor beta chains listed below, sequenced in a study of tumor and adjacent non-tumor tissue in lung cancer. A modified ARM-PCR protocol with three rounds of nested PCR amplified TCRbeta. MiXCR was run by TCRdb on the multiplex PCR reads, yielding one entry per CDR3 protein. Among over 85,000 distinct CDR3 sequences listed, over 75% were seen once. This sample's RNA came from whole unsorted tissue. The sequenced sample was lung tumor tissue. Every receptor here comes from a man in his 70s with non-small cell lung cancer.

J is TRBJ1-1 and V is TRBV6-6; the D gene is possibly TRBD1 (6 bases). Trimming stripped 10 bases from V and 5 bases from J, with 23 bases between. The germline V gene has CDR1 MNHNY and CDR2 SVGAGI (reference sequence). The CDR3 covers 15 residues. CDR3 region: CANRTVTGMATEAFF. The CDR3 nucleotides read TGTGCCAACAGAACCGTGACAGGAATGGCGACTGAAGCTTTCTTT.

The CDR3 here is CASRAGTWDGYTF. CDR3 DNA: TGTGCCAGCAGAGCTGGGACATGGGATGGCTACACCTTC. The chain recombines TRBV6-5 with TRBJ1-2, with TRBD1 as a possible D gene (6 bases). The germline gives CDR1 MNHEY, CDR2 SVGAGI. The CDR3 is made up of 13 amino acids. Deletions cut 6 bases from V and 6 bases from J, with 14 bases between.

Regarding this clonotype: One end of the junction does not line up with germline, which may come from a read error. This sequence joins TRBV29-1 and TRBJ1-6; D gene uncertain. Germline loops: CDR1 SQVTM, CDR2 ANQGSEA. This CDR3 region has 13 residues. The CDR3 spells CSVAGNDNSPIHF. CDR3 bases: TGCAGCGTCGCGGGGAACGATAATTCACCCATCCACTTT.

Details on this clonotype: The junction departs from germline at one end; a sequencing error may be responsible. The V call is TRBV6-5, the J call TRBJ1-1; 9 bases are shared with TRBD1. The CDR3 extends over 15 amino acids. Germline-derived CDR1 and CDR2 are MNHEY and SVGAGI. DNA for the CDR3: TGTGCCAGCAGGATCGGGACAGGGTTGGACACTGAAGTTTTCTTT. It encodes CASRIGTGLDTEVFF.

The chain uses TRBV7-6 and TRBJ1-6, with D tentatively TRBD1 (6 bases). V was pared by 5 bases and J by 7 bases, with 15 bases between. Germline loops: CDR1 SGHVS, CDR2 FNYEAQ. The CDR3 has 15 residues. CDR3 bases: TGTGCCAGCAGCCGAACGGGGGGCCACAATTCACCCCTCCACTTT. Protein product: CASSRTGGHNSPLHF.

V is TRBV4-2 and J is TRBJ1-2; no definite D call. With 1 base removed from V and 3 bases from J, the gap between germline ends came to 9 bases. Germline assignment: CDR1 LGHNA and CDR2 YNFKEQ. This CDR3 contains 14 residues. CDR3: CASSQVRVDYGYTF. The CDR3 DNA sequence: TGTGCCAGCAGCCAAGTGAGGGTCGACTATGGCTACACCTTC.

This clonotype came up once. The junction does not match germline at one end; this may be a read error. Here the CDR3 reads CASGLTSTRENEQFF. Written as DNA, the CDR3 is TGTGCCAGCGGCTTAACTAGCACGAGGGAAAATGAGCAGTTCTTC. J is TRBJ2-1 and V is TRBV11-3; a possible D gene is TRBD2 (6 bases). The CDR3 has 15 residues. Per germline, CDR1 SGHNT and CDR2 YENEEA.

For this clonotype: Relative to the germline gene, one junction end is altered; a read error may explain this. The chain links TRBV4-1 to TRBJ2-3; D unclear. The CDR3 totals 18 residues. Germline values: CDR1 MGHRA, CDR2 YSYEKL. The CDR3 DNA is TGCGCCAGCAGCCAAGAATTTGGCACCGACGCAAGCACAGATACGCAGAATTTT. Its translation is CASSQEFGTDASTDTQNF.

A remark on this clonotype: One end of the junction is discordant with germline, which a read error may explain. The CDR3 here is CASNLGSREMNTEAFF. The CDR3 bases are TGCGCCAGCAACTTGGGATCTCGGGAAATGAACACTGAAGCTTTCTTT. The rearrangement joins TRBV5-1 to TRBJ1-1; D gene uncertain. This CDR3 region has 16 residues. CDR1 and CDR2 from the germline V gene are SGHRS and YFSETQ.

Comment on this clonotype: The junction departs from germline at one end; a sequencing error may be responsible. The genes are TRBV11-3 and TRBJ1-1; TRBD1 aligns across 7 bases. CDR3 length equals 16 residues. Germline CDR1 reads SGHNT; CDR2 reads YENEEA. DNA for the CDR3: TGTGTCAGCAGCTTCCGGGACAGAACCCTGAACACTGAAGCTTCATTT. Translation: CVSSFRDRTLNTEASF.

In its sample, this clonotype was seen once. The chain has TRBV29-1 and TRBJ2-7; 7 bases are shared with TRBD2. This CDR3 comprises 15 residues. CDR1 is SQVTM, CDR2 ANQGSEA, per germline. V was clipped by 7 bases and J by 5 bases; unmatched bases: 17. The CDR3: CSAATGKGLRDEQYF. CDR3 DNA sequence: TGCAGCGCCGCCACCGGAAAGGGACTACGGGACGAGCAGTACTTC.

About this clonotype: The junction differs from germline at one of its ends, possibly a read error. The chain employs TRBV11-3 and TRBJ2-3; D is possibly TRBD2 (6 bases). The CDR3 is 17 residues long. Germline V gene sequence: CDR1 SGHNT, CDR2 YENEEA. The CDR3 spells CATSQGLAGSGSDTQYF. DNA for the CDR3: TGTGCCACCAGCCAAGGACTTGCGGGATCGGGATCAGATACGCAGTATTTT.

There are many counts of this clonotype. Its ends do not fully match the called genes, so a read error is possible. This chain joins TRBV24-1 and TRBJ2-5; 7 bases agree with TRBD2. Germline CDR1 KGHDR, CDR2 SFDVKD. The CDR3 has 18 residues. In DNA form, the CDR3 reads TGTGCCACCAGTGATTCGAAGGCCCAGGCGGGGGTTCAAGGGACCCAGTACTTC. It is translated as CATSDSKAQAGVQGTQYF.

As for this clonotype: One end of the junction fails to match germline, which may point to a read error. V and J are TRBV6-2 or TRBV6-3 and TRBJ2-1, with D perhaps given as TRBD1 or TRBD2 (5 bases each). This CDR3 is built from 13 residues. Germline CDR1 is MNHEY and CDR2 is SVGEGT. The CDR3 protein is CASARGPYNDQFF. The CDR3 nucleotides read TGTGCCAGCGCTCGGGGCCCCTACAATGACCAGTTCTTC.

As regards this clonotype: This CDR3 is missing its conserved last phenylalanine or tryptophan, likely due to a read error. The chain couples TRBV10-3 to TRBJ2-1, with D maybe TRBD2 (5 bases). Germline V gives CDR1 ENHRY, CDR2 SYGVKD. The CDR3 consists of 16 residues. The CDR3 DNA reads as TGTGCCATCAGTGAGTCGGCGGGTGCAACCTACAATGATCAGTTCCTC. As protein: CAISESAGATYNDQFL.

The rearrangement joins TRBV6-6 to TRBJ2-7; the D gene is possibly TRBD1 (6 bases). CDR1 and CDR2 from the germline V gene are MNHNY and SVGAGI (reference sequence). The V and J ends lost 9 bases and 0 bases respectively, with 15 bases between them. CDR3 length: 14 amino acids. CDR3 in amino acids: CARVARGSSYEQYF. In DNA, the CDR3 is TGTGCCAGGGTTGCAAGGGGGAGCTCCTACGAGCAGTACTTC.

Concerning this clonotype itself: One junction end does not reproduce the germline sequence, and a read error may be involved. This chain connects TRBV12-3 or TRBV12-4 to TRBJ2-5; no clear D gene. The CDR3 extends over 13 amino acids. CDR3 sequence reads: CASTLNIGETLYF. The CDR3 DNA follows: TGTGCCAGCACTCTGAATATAGGAGAGACCCTGTACTTC.

In the case of this clonotype: One end of the junction does not line up with germline, which may come from a read error. V and J are TRBV4-2 and TRBJ2-3; TRBD2 matches at 10 bases. Germline CDR1 and CDR2: LGHNA and YNFKEQ. This CDR3 has 16 residues. The CDR3: CASSRGTSVRTDMQYF. The CDR3 coding sequence is TGTGCCAGCAGCCGTGGGACTAGCGTACGCACAGATATGCAGTATTTT.

The gene calls are TRBV29-1 and TRBJ1-1; no clear D. Germline CDR1 and CDR2: SQVTM and ANQGSEA. The CDR3 totals 12 residues. Trimming stripped 6 bases from V and 6 bases from J, with 14 bases between. The CDR3 sequence: CSVMTERPEAFF. The CDR3 nucleotides read TGCAGCGTCATGACGGAGAGGCCTGAAGCTTTCTTT.

Turning to this clonotype: A read error is likely, as this CDR3 ends without the conserved phenylalanine or tryptophan. The genes are TRBV10-1 and TRBJ2-3; D is undetermined. Germline CDR1 and CDR2: WNHNN and SYGVQD (reference sequence). This CDR3 is 14 amino acids long. The CDR3 nucleotides are TGCGCAAGCAGTTTGATGAGGTTCACAGATACGCAGTATTAT. It yields the protein CASSLMRFTDTQYY.

This clonotype was picked up one time. One junction end disagrees with the germline gene, perhaps due to a read error. The chain uses TRBV5-4 and TRBJ2-6; 7 bases are shared with TRBD1. This CDR3 comprises 17 residues. CDR1 and CDR2 from the germline V gene are SGHNT and YYREEE (reference sequence). The CDR3 loop reads CASSFQGEHSGANFLTF. The CDR3 nucleotides read TGTGCCAGCAGCTTTCAGGGGGAGCACTCTGGGGCCAACTTCCTGACTTTT. Full variable domain (remainder filled in from reference TRBV5-4 and TRBJ2-6): ETGVTQSPTHLIKTRGQQVTLRCSSQSGHNTVSWYQQALGQGPQFIFQYYREEENGRGNFPPRFSGLQFPNYSSELNVNALELDDSALYLCASSFQGEHSGANFLTFGAGSRLTVL.

The genes are TRBV10-1 and TRBJ2-1, with D perhaps matching TRBD1 or TRBD2 (6 bases each). CDR1 is WNHNN, CDR2 SYGVQD, per germline (reference sequence). The V end was cut by 6 bases, the J end by 9 bases, with 18 bases between. CDR3 size: 14 residues. CDR3 DNA sequence: TGCGCCAGCAGCTCCCTCCTGGGGGGCTTTGAGCAGTTCTTC. Translated: CASSSLLGGFEQFF.

As concerns this clonotype: Germline is not matched at one junction end, which may reflect a read error. The chain has TRBV28 and TRBJ2-5, with D tentatively TRBD2 (5 bases). Germline V CDR1 and CDR2: MDHEN, SYDVKM. This CDR3 region has 14 residues. The DNA of the CDR3 is TGTGCCAGCAGTCTCCGGAGGCTCCAAGAGACCCAGTTGTTC. Amino acids: CASSLRRLQETQLF.

Note on this clonotype: Given the absence of the conserved phenylalanine or tryptophan at the CDR3 end, a read error is likely. Because the CDR3's place on the DNA is in doubt, the DNA is left out and the CDR3 is given as listed by TCRdb. The genes are TRBV5-4 and TRBJ2-1; the table's D gene call, TRBD1, was not cross checked with the DNA. Counting both end residues, the CDR3 totals 15 amino acids. The germline V gene encodes CDR1 SGHNT and CDR2 YYREEE (reference sequence). The CDR3 sequence: CASSFVGRVGNEEFL.

Concerning this clonotype itself: Sequence at one end of the junction differs from germline and may be a read error. The CDR3 region is CASSENSLTNTEALF. The CDR3 DNA reads TGTGCAAGCAGTGAAAACAGCCTGACGAACACTGAAGCTTTATTT. The chain joins TRBV6-1 to TRBJ1-1; D unclear. The germline V gene has CDR1 MNHNS and CDR2 SASEGT. The CDR3 length is 15 residues.

The rearrangement joins TRBV29-1 to TRBJ2-7; possibly TRBD2 for D (5 bases). Germline CDR1 reads SQVTM; CDR2 reads ANQGSEA. The CDR3 length is 13 residues. Trimming removed 6 bases at V and 3 bases at J, with 15 bases between. Here the CDR3 DNA reads TGCAGCGTCGTAGCTAGCTGCAACTACGAGCAGTACTTC. Its translation is CSVVASCNYEQYF.

Concerning this clonotype: The junction does not match germline at one end; this may be a read error. The CDR3 sequence: CGSSLGTYGAFF. CDR3 nucleotide sequence: TGTGGCAGCAGTTTAGGGACATACGGAGCTTTCTTT. The rearrangement uses TRBV12-3 or TRBV12-4 and TRBJ1-1, with a weak D call TRBD1 (6 bases). The CDR3 is made up of 12 amino acids.